Reported below is one TCR beta chain. Its target is not known. Germline and junction disagree at one end, which may indicate a read error. The data were taken from a study of vaccination and CD4 T cells after COVID-19. Study information: Overlapping spike peptides of SARS-CoV-2, HCoV-NL63, HCoV-OC43 and HCoV-229E were used, and cells were stimulated with them. Either a CEFX pool, an HIV-1 Nef pool, or no peptide was added to control cultures. Study results and limitations: 304 of 307 vaccine-specific clones from convalescent patients were spike mono-reactive.

This CDR3 is 16 amino acids long. Per germline, CDR1 SGHVS and CDR2 FNYEAQ. Treatment: roughly ten-day PBMC culture with coronavirus spike peptide pools or control peptides (ViraFEST assay). With the Oncomine TCR Beta short-read assay, DNA from cultured CD4+ T cells was sequenced. A single record per CDR3 protein comes from TCRdb applying MiXCR to the PCR reads. This table has 8,000 to 10,000 distinct CDR3 sequences, 45% to 60% appearing once. Sequencing was performed on CD4+ T cells from blood, cultured in vitro. This chain links TRBV7-6 with TRBJ2-1, with TRBD2 identical over 9 bases. This receptor was taken from a human donor who had recovered from COVID-19. The CDR3 loop is CAGSLDTSGPHNEQFF. The CDR3 region has the DNA TGTGCCGGCAGCTTAGACACTAGCGGGCCCCACAATGAGCAGTTCTTC.